This T cell receptor (beta chain) was found in a study of blood T cell repertoires in COVID-19. The overall study: Sites in the United States, Italy and Spain provided acute and convalescent COVID-19 samples. The analysed material was cDNA or gDNA that came from T cells, B-cell-depleted T cells, or PBMCs.

Germline-derived CDR1 and CDR2 are SGHNT and YYREEE (reference sequence). Unmatched junction bases numbered 3, after V lost 0 bases and J lost 8 bases. This CDR3 comprises 15 residues. Some clones are missing from TCRdb's copy, which holds only in-frame ones; the method was immunoSEQ multiplex PCR. The sample lists some 320,000 clones; approximately 89% were seen once. The V gene is TRBV5-4, the J gene TRBJ2-1; 12 positions agree with TRBD1. Sequencing was carried out using PBMCs or T cells enriched from blood (not recorded which). The TCR comes from a woman in her forties or fifties who had been exposed to COVID-19. DNA of the CDR3: TGTGCCAGCAGCTTGGAGGGACAGGGGGCGCATGAGCAGTTCTTC. It codes for CASSLEGQGAHEQFF.